The rows below give T cell receptor beta chains drawn from one sample of a study of sequential checkpoint blockade in melanoma. TCRdb's table, derived via immunoSEQ multiplex PCR, lists solely in-frame clones and lacks some. In the table there are about 2,900 clones, roughly 29% of which are singletons. The sequenced sample was tumor tissue (inferred from file names), obtained from a patient given nivolumab and ipilimumab in sequence. The receptors here all came from a human donor with melanoma. Each CDR3 is given with its conserved first and last residue. D genes are given only for firm matches. Only some rows state a clone size, as once, few, many or a class for expanded clones.

v_gene	len	d_gene	abundance	j_gene	CDR3nt	CDR3aa
TRBV5-1	18	.	once	TRBJ1-2	TGCGCCAGCAGCTTAAGCTTCTTGGGCCGTAGCTCTAACTATGGCTACACCTTC	CASSLSFLGRSSNYGYTF
TRBV12-5	15	TRBD1	large	TRBJ1-1	TGTGCCACTAAGGCACGAGGGGGCGCCACCTCTGAAGCTTTCTTT	CATKARGGATSEAFF
TRBV18	14	.	.	TRBJ1-1	TGTGCCAGCTCACCGGGGGGATTGGGGGCTGAAGCTTTCTTT	CASSPGGLGAEAFF
TRBV9	16	TRBD2	.	TRBJ2-3	TGTGCCAGCAGCTTACTCACTAGCGGAGGCACAGATACGCAGTATTTT	CASSLLTSGGTDTQYF
TRBV5-1	14	.	.	TRBJ2-5	TGCGCCAGCAGCTTGGAGGGGGGGCGTGAGACCCAGTACTTC	CASSLEGGRETQYF
TRBV5-1	15	.	.	TRBJ1-2	TGCGCCAGCAGCTTGGCCAGAGGAAGGAGCTATGGCTACACCTTC	CASSLARGRSYGYTF
TRBV9	14	TRBD1	.	TRBJ2-1	TGTGCCAGCAACCCCGGGACAGGGATGAATGAGCAGTTCTTC	CASNPGTGMNEQFF
TRBV19	14	.	once	TRBJ2-7	TGTGCCAGTAGCGTCCCGGGACTGTCCTACGAGCAGTACTTC	CASSVPGLSYEQYF
TRBV11-1	14	.	many	TRBJ1-2	TGTGCCAGCAGCTCCGAAAGCAGGGGTCGTGGCTACACCTTC	CASSSESRGRGYTF
TRBV19	18	TRBD1	large	TRBJ1-5	TGTGCCAGTAGTATATGGCTTGGGACAGGGCCAACCAATCAGCCCCAGCATTTT	CASSIWLGTGPTNQPQHF
TRBV19	14	.	once	TRBJ2-3	TGTGCCAGTACCGCGCGGTGGAGCACAGATACGCAGTATTTT	CASTARWSTDTQYF
TRBV19	12	.	few	TRBJ2-1	TGTGCCAGTAAGAGGGGGGACCATGAGCAGTTCTTC	CASKRGDHEQFF
TRBV28	12	.	few	TRBJ1-1	TGTGCCAGCAGTTTAAGGGGGTTAGGGTCTTTCTTT	CASSLRGLGSFF
TRBV5-1	15	.	.	TRBJ2-1	TGCGCCAGCAGCTTACAATGGGGGACCTACAATGAGCAGTTCTTC	CASSLQWGTYNEQFF
TRBV6-7	17	TRBD2	few	TRBJ2-2	TGTGCCAGCAGTCCTAAGCCACTAGCGGCTAACACCGGGGAGCTGTTTTTT	CASSPKPLAANTGELFF